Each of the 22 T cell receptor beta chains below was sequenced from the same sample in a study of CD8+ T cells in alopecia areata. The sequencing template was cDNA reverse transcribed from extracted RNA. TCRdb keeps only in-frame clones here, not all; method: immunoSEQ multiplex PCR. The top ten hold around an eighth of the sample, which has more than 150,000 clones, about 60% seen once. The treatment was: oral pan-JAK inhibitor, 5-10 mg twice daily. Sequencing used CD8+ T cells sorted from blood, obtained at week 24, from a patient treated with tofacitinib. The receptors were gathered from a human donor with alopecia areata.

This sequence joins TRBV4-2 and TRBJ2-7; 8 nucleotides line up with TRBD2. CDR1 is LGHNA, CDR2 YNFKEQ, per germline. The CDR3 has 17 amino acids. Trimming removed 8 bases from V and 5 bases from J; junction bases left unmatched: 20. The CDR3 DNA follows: TGTGCCAGCGCCGGAGCCCCAAGTGGCGGGGGGCCCAACGAGCAGTACTTC. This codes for CASAGAPSGGGPNEQYF.

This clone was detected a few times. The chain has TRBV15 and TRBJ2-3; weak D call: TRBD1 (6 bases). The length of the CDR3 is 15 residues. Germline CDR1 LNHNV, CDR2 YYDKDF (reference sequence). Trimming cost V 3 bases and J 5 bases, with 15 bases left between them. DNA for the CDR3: TGTGCCACCAGCAGGGGCCAGGGGAGTCGAGATACGCAGTATTTT. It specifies CATSRGQGSRDTQYF.

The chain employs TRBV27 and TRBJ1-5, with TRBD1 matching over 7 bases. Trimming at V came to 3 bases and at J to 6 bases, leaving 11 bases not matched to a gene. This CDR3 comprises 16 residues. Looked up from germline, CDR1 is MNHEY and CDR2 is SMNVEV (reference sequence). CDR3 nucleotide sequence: TGTGCCAGCAGTTTCCGGTTTGGGCAGGGGGGTCAGCCCCAGCATTTT. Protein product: CASSFRFGQGGQPQHF.

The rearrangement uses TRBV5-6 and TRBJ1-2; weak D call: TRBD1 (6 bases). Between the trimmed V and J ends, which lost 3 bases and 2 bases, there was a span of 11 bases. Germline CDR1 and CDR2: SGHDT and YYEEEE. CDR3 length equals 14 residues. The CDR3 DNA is TGTGCCAGCAGCTCCTGGACAGCAAACTATGGCTACACCTTC. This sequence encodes CASSSWTANYGYTF.

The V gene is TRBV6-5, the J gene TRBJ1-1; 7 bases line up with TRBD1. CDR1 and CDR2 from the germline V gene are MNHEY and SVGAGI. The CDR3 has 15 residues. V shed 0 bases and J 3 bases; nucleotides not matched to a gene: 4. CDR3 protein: CASSYSRGQHTEAFF. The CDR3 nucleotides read TGTGCCAGCAGTTACTCGAGGGGACAGCACACTGAAGCTTTCTTT.

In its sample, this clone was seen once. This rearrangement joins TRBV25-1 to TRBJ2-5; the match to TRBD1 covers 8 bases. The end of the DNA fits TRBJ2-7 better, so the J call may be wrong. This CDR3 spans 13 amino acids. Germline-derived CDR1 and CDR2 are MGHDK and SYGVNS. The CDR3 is CATGQGVSGEQYF. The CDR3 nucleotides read TGTGCCACCGGACAGGGAGTTTCAGGCGAGCAGTACTTC.

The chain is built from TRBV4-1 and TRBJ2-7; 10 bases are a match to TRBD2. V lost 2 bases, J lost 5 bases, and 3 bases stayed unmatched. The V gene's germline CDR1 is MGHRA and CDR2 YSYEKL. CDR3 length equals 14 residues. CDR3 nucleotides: TGCGCCAGCAGCCAACGGACTAGCGGAAACGAGCAGTACTTC. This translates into CASSQRTSGNEQYF.

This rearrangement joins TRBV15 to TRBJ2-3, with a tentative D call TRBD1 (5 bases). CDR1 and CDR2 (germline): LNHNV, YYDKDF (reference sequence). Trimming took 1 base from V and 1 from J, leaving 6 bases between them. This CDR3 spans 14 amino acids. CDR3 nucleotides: TGTGCCACCAGCAGAGCACAGGGCACAGATACGCAGTATTTT. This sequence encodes CATSRAQGTDTQYF.

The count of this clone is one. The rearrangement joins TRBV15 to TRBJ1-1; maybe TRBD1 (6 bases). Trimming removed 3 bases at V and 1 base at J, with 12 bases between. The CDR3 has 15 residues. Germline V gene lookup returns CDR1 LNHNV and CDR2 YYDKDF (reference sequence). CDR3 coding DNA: TGTGCCACCAGCAGTGACAGGACGGAGAACACTGAAGCTTTCTTT. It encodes CATSSDRTENTEAFF.

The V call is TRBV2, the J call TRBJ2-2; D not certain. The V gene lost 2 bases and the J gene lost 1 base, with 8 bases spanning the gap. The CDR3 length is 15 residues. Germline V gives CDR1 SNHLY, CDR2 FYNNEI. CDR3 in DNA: TGTGCCAGCAGTGAAATTCACGGGAACACCGGGGAGCTGTTTTTT. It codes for CASSEIHGNTGELFF.

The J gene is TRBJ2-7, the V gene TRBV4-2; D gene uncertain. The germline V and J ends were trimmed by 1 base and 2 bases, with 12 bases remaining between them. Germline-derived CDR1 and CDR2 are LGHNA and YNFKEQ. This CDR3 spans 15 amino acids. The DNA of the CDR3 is TGTGCCAGCAGCCAAGGAGGAGTAACCACCTACGAGCAGTACTTC. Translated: CASSQGGVTTYEQYF.

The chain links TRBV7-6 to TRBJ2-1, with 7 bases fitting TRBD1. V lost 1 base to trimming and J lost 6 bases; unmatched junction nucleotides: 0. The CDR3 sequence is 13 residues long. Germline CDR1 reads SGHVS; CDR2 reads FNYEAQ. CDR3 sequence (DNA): TGTGCCAGCAGCTTAGGGACAGGCAATGAGCAGTTCTTC. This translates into CASSLGTGNEQFF. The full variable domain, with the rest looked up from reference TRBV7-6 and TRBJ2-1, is GAGVSQSPRYKVTKRGQDVALRCDPISGHVSLYWYRQALGQGPEFLTYFNYEAQQDKSGLPNDRFSAERPEGSISTLTIQRTEQRDSAMYRCASSLGTGNEQFFGPGTRLTVL.

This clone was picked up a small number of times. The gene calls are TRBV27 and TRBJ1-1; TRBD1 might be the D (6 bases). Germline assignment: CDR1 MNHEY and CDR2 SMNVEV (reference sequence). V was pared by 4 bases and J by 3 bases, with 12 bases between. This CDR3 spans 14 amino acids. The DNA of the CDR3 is TGTGCCAGCAGTTCACAGGGAGGGGACACTGAAGCTTTCTTT. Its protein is CASSSQGGDTEAFF.

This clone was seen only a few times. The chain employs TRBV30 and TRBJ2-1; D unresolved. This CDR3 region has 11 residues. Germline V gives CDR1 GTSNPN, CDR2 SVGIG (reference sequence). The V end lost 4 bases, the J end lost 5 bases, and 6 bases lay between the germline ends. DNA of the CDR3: TGTGCCTGGAATTTGAACAATGAGCAGTTCTTC. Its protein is CAWNLNNEQFF.

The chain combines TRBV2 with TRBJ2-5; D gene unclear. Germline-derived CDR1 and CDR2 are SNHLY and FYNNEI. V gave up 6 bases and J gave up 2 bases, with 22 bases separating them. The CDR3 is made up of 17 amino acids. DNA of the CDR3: TGTGCCAGCAGGTCCCCTGGGTATCGGTCGAATCAAGAGACCCAGTACTTC. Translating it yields CASRSPGYRSNQETQYF.

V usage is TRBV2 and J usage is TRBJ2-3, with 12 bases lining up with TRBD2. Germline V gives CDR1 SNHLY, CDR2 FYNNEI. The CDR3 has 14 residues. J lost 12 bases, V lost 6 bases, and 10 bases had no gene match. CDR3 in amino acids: CASSGLAGRILQYF. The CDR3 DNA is TGTGCCAGCAGCGGACTAGCGGGGCGGATTCTCCAGTATTTT.

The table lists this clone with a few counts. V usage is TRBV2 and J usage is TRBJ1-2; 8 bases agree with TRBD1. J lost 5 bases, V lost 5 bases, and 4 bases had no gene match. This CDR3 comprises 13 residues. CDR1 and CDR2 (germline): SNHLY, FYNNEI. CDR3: CASSYRGTYGYTF. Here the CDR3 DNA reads TGTGCCAGCAGTTACAGGGGGACGTATGGCTACACCTTC.

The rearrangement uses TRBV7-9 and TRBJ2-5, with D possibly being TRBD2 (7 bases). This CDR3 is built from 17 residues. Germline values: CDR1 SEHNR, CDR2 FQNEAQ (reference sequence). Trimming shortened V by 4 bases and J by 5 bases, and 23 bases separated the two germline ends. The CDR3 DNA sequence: TGTGCCAGCAGCTCCCCACGGGTTGTGGGGGGGCACGAGACCCAGTACTTC. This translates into CASSSPRVVGGHETQYF.

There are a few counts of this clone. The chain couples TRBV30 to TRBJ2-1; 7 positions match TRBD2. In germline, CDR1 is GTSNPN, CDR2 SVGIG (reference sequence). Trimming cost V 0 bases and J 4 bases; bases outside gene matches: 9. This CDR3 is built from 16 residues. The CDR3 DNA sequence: TGTGCCTGGAGTGTACCTGAGGCGGGAGAATACAATGAGCAGTTCTTC. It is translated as CAWSVPEAGEYNEQFF.

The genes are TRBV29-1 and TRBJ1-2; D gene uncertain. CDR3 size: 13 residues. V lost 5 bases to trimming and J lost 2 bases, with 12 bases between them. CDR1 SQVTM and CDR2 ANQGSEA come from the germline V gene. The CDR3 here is CSVPPTQNYGYTF. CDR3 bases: TGCAGCGTTCCTCCGACACAGAACTATGGCTACACCTTC.

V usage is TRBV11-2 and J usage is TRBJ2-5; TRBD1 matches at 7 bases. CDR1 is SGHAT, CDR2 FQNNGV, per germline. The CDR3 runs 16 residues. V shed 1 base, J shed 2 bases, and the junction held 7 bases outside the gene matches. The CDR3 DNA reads TGTGCCAGCAGCTTAGGTCTACCGGGACAGCAAGAGACCCAGTACTTC. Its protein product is CASSLGLPGQQETQYF.

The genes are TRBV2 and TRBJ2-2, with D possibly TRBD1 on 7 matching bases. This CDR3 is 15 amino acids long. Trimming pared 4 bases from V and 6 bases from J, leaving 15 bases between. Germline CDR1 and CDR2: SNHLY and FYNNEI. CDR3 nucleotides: TGTGCCAGCAGTGGGCGGGACAGCCCTCCCGGGGAGCTGTTTTTT. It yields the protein CASSGRDSPPGELFF.